These T cell receptor beta chains were read from a single sample in a study of T cells in Graves' hyperthyroidism and ophthalmopathy. TCRdb analysed the multiplex PCR reads with MiXCR anew, one entry per CDR3 protein. The sample lists more than 150,000 distinct CDR3 sequences; about a sixth were seen once. Sequencing was performed on blood. These receptors originate from a woman between 50 and 59 years old with Graves' hyperthyroidism. CDR3s include the opening cysteine and the closing phenylalanine or tryptophan. The D gene is left open where the match is weak. Rows give clone size only sometimes, using once, few, many, or a class for an expanded clone.

cdr3_length: 14
v_call: TRBV5-6
d_call: -
clone_size: -
j_call: TRBJ2-5
cdr3_nt: TGTGCCAGCAGCTTGGATATGAGGCAAGAGACCCAGTACTTC
cdr3_aa: CASSLDMRQETQYF

cdr3_length: 17
v_call: TRBV6-5
d_call: -
clone_size: -
j_call: TRBJ1-3
cdr3_nt: TGTGCCAGCAGTTACGCGGACAGTCAGGGTTCTGGAAACACCATATATTTT
cdr3_aa: CASSYADSQGSGNTIYF

cdr3_length: 14
v_call: TRBV2
d_call: -
clone_size: many
j_call: TRBJ1-4
cdr3_nt: TGTGCCAGCAGGAGGCGGGGGGGGGATGAAAAACTGTTTTTT
cdr3_aa: CASRRRGGDEKLFF

cdr3_length: 18
v_call: TRBV7-3
d_call: TRBD1
clone_size: many
j_call: TRBJ1-3
cdr3_nt: TGTGCCAGCAGCTTAACGGCTCTAGGGGGCAGCTCTGGAAACACCATATATTTT
cdr3_aa: CASSLTALGGSSGNTIYF

cdr3_length: 14
v_call: TRBV20-1
d_call: TRBD2
clone_size: -
j_call: TRBJ2-1
cdr3_nt: TGCAGTGCTAGAGTGGGGACTAGCGGGGCCCGAACGATCTTC
cdr3_aa: CSARVGTSGARTIF

cdr3_length: 15
v_call: TRBV18
d_call: TRBD1
clone_size: -
j_call: TRBJ1-4
cdr3_nt: TGTGCCAGCTCACCCTGGGACAGGGAGAATGAAAAACTGTTTTTT
cdr3_aa: CASSPWDRENEKLFF

cdr3_length: 15
v_call: TRBV5-1
d_call: -
clone_size: -
j_call: TRBJ2-7
cdr3_nt: TGCGCCAGCAGCTCAACAACCGGGACTTCCTCGGAGCAGTACTTC
cdr3_aa: CASSSTTGTSSEQYF

cdr3_length: 13
v_call: TRBV2
d_call: -
clone_size: many
j_call: TRBJ2-5
cdr3_nt: TGTGCCAGCAGTGTTTACAGCCAAGAGACCCAGTACTTC
cdr3_aa: CASSVYSQETQYF

cdr3_length: 15
v_call: TRBV18
d_call: TRBD1
clone_size: many
j_call: TRBJ1-4
cdr3_nt: TGTGCCAGCTCACCAGGACAGGGGATCAATGAAAAACTGTTTTTT
cdr3_aa: CASSPGQGINEKLFF

cdr3_length: 18
v_call: TRBV11-2
d_call: TRBD1
clone_size: many
j_call: TRBJ1-3
cdr3_nt: TGTGCCAGCAGCTTAGGGTTGGGGACAGATAACTCTGGAAACACCATATATTTT
cdr3_aa: CASSLGLGTDNSGNTIYF

cdr3_length: 14
v_call: TRBV7-6
d_call: TRBD2
clone_size: few
j_call: TRBJ2-5
cdr3_nt: TGTGCCAGCTCCCGGCGGGGGGGCGAAGAGACCCAGTACTTC
cdr3_aa: CASSRRGGEETQYF